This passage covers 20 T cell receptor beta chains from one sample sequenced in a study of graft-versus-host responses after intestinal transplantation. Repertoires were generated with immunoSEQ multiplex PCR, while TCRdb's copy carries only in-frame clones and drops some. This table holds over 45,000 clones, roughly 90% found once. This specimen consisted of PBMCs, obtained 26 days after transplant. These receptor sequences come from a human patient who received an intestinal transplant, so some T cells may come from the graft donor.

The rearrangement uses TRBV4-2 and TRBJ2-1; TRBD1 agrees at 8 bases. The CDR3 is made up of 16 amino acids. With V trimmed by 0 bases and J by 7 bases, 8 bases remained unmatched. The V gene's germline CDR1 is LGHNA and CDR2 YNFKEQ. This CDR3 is CASSQERGQVGNEQFF. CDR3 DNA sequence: TGTGCCAGCAGCCAAGAACGGGGACAGGTCGGGAATGAGCAGTTCTTC.

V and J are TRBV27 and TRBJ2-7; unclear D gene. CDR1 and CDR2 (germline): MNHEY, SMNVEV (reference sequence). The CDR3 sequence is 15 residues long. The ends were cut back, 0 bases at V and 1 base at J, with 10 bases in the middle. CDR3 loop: CASSLSAGASYEQYF. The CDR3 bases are TGTGCCAGCAGTTTATCGGCCGGAGCTTCCTACGAGCAGTACTTC.

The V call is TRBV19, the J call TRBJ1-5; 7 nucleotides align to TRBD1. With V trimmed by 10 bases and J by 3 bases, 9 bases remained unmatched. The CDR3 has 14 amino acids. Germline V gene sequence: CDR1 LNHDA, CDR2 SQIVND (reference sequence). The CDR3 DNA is TGTGCCACTAGGGACAGCTCATACAATCAGCCCCAGCATTTT. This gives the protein CATRDSSYNQPQHF.

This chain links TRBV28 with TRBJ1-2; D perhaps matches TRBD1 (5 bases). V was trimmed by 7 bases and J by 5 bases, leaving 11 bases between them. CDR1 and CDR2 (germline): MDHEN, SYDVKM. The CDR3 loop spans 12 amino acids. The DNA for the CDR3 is TGTGCCAGCACCGGGGGGGTATATGGCTACACCTTC. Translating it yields CASTGGVYGYTF.

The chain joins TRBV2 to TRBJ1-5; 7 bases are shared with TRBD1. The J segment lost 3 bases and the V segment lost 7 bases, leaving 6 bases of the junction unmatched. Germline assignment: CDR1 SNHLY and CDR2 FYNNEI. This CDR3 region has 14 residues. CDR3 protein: CASNKDRANQPQHF. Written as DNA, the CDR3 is TGTGCCAGCAACAAAGACAGGGCCAATCAGCCCCAGCATTTT. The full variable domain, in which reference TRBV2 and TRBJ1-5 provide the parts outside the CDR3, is EPEVTQTPSHQVTQMGQEVILRCVPISNHLYFYWYRQILGQKVEFLVSFYNNEISEKSEIFDDQFSVERPDGSNFTLKIRSTKLEDSAMYFCASNKDRANQPQHFGDGTRLSIL.

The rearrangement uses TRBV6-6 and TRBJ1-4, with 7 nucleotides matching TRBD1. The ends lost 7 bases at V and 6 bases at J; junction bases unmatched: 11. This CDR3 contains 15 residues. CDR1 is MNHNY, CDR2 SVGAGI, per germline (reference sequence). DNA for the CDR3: TGTGCCAGCAAAAAAACAGGGGCTCTAGATGAAAAACTGTTTTTT. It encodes CASKKTGALDEKLFF.

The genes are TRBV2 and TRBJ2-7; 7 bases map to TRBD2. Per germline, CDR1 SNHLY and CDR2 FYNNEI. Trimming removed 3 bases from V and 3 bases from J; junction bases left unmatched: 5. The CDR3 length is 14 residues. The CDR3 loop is CASSEGGESYEQYF. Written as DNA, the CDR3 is TGTGCCAGCAGTGAGGGAGGGGAAAGCTACGAGCAGTACTTC.

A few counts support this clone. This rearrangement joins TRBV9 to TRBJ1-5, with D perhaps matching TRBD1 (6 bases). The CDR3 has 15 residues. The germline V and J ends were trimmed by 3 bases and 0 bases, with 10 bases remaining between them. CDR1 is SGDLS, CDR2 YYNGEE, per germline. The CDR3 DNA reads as TGTGCCAGCAGCGCTACAGGGAATAGCAATCAGCCCCAGCATTTT. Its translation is CASSATGNSNQPQHF.

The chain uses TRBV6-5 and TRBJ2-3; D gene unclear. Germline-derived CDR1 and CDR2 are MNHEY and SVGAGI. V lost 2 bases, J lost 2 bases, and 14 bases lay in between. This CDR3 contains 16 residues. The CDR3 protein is CASSYGPERPTDTQYF. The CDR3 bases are TGTGCCAGCAGTTACGGTCCAGAACGCCCCACAGATACGCAGTATTTT.

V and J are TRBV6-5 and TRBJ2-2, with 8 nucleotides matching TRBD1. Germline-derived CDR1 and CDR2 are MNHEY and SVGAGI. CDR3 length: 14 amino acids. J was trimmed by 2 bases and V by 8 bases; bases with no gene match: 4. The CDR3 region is CASSPGGNTGELFF. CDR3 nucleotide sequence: TGTGCCAGCTCCCCAGGGGGCAACACCGGGGAGCTGTTTTTT.

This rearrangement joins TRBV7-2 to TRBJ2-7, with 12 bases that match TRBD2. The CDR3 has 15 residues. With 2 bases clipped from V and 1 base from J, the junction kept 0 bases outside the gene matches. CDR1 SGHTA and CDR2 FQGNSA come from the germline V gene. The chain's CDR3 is CASSLLAGGSYEQYV. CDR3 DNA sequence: TGTGCCAGCAGCTTACTAGCGGGGGGGTCCTACGAGCAGTACGTC.

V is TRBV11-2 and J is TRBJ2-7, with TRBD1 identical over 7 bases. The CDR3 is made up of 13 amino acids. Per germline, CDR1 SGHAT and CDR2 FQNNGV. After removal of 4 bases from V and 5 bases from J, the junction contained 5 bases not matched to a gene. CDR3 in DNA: TGTGCCAGCAGCTACGTCACAGGGGACGAGCAGTACGTC. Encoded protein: CASSYVTGDEQYV.

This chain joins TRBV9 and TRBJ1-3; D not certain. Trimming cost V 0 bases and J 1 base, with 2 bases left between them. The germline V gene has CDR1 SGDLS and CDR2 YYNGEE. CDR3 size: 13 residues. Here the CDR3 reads CASSVASGNTIYF. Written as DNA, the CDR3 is TGTGCCAGCAGCGTAGCGTCTGGAAACACCATATATTTT. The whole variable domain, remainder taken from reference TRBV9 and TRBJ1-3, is DSGVTQTPKHLITATGQRVTLRCSPRSGDLSVYWYQQSLDQGLQFLIQYYNGEERAKGNILERFSAQQFPDLHSELNLSSLELGDSALYFCASSVASGNTIYFGEGSWLTVV.

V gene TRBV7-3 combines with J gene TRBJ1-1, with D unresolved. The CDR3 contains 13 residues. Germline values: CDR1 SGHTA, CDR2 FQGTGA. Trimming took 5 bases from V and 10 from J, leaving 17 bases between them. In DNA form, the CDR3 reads TGTGCCAGCAGCCCCAGTCGGACTGCCCCAGCTTTCTTT. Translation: CASSPSRTAPAFF.

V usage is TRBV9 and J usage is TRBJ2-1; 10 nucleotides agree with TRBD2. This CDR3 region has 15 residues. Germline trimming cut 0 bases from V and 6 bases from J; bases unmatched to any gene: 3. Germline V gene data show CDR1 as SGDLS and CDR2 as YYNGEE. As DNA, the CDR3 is TGTGCCAGCAGCGTAGGGCCTAGCGGGGGCAATGAGCAGTTCTTC. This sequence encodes CASSVGPSGGNEQFF.

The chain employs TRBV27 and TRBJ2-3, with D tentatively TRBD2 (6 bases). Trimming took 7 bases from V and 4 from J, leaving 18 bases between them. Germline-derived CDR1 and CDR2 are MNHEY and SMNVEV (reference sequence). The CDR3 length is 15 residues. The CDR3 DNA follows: TGTGCCAGCACGCACGGGGTCGCGGGGTCAGATACGCAGTATTTT. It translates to CASTHGVAGSDTQYF.

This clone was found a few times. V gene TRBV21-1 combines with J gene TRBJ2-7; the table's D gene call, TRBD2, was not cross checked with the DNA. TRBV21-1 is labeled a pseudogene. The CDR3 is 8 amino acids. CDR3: CASRESYV. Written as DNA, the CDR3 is TGTGCCAGCAGGGAGTCGTACGTC.

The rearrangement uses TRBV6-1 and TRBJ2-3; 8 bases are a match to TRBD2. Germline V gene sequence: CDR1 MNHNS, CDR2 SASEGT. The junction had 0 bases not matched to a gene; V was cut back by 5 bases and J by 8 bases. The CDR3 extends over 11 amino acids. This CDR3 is CASSRGGTQYF. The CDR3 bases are TGTGCCAGCAGTCGGGGGGGTACGCAGTATTTT.

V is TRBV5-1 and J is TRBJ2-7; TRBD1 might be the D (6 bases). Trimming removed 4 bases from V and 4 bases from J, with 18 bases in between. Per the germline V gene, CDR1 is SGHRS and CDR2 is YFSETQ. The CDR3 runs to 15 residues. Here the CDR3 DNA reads TGCGCCAGCAGCCTCGGGACAAACGGACTTTACGAGCAGTACGTC. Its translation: CASSLGTNGLYEQYV.

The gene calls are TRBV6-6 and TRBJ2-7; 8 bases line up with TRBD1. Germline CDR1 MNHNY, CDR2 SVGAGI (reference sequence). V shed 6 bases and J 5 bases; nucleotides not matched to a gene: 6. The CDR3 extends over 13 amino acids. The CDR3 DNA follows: TGTGCCAGCAGAGGACAGGGTTTCCACGAGCAGTACGTC. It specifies CASRGQGFHEQYV.